One T cell receptor beta chain is described in this entry. Its antigen is not known. The ends were cut back, 5 bases at V and 2 bases at J, with 15 bases in the middle. The CDR3 covers 15 residues. Looked up from germline, CDR1 is SGHAT and CDR2 is FQNNGV. What was amplified from RNA transcripts were TCR beta CDR3 regions. HTBI primers drove first-round RT-PCR of the TCR CDR3. A single record per CDR3 protein comes from TCRdb applying MiXCR to the multiplex PCR reads. This sample has approximately 620,000 distinct CDR3 sequences, with around 16% found just once. The data belong to a study of T cells in Graves' hyperthyroidism and ophthalmopathy. Study-wide points: Among clonotypes expanded in thyroid above 0.001, most were also found in blood.

Exclusions: uncontrolled infection, other autoimmune disease, pregnancy, lactation. Diagnosing involved the use of clinical symptoms, serum thyroxine and TRAb, thyroid ultrasound and orbital computed tomography. PBMCs came from 8.5 to 10 ml fresh peripheral blood. The receptor's source is a woman in her 40s with Graves' ophthalmopathy. This chain connects TRBV11-2 to TRBJ2-5; a possible D gene is TRBD2 (5 bases). Sequences were obtained from blood. CDR3 amino acids: CASSHFRGRQETQYF. In DNA form, the CDR3 reads TGTGCCAGCAGCCACTTCCGGGGTAGGCAAGAGACCCAGTACTTC.